This T cell receptor (beta chain) was sequenced during a study of T cell responses to AZD1222 COVID-19 vaccine (dated by TCRdb to about 2021). With regard to the full study: TCR sequencing was performed for fewer than 250 trial participants, of whom about 200 were given two doses of AZD1222 and roughly 25 were given two doses of MenACWY control vaccine. Trial participants were enrolled by age into subgroups of 18-55, 56-69 and 70-plus years, and approximately 150, 30 and 60 TCR-sequenced participants, respectively, were included in these subgroups.

About this clone: What this receptor recognizes is not known. No base quality information exists; no much larger clone differs at one position.

What the authors observed across the whole study: The whole spike protein was spanned by vaccine-associated CD4 TCRs, and dominant responses were seen in regions 160-218 and 743-854. Most participants were white British and females outnumbered males, and the authors suggested that clonal diversity may have been underestimated. Conclusions about previously exposed vaccinees were limited because only a handful of AZD1222 recipients were SARS-CoV-2 seropositive at baseline. A significant rise in spike-specific TCR breadth and depth was observed after two AZD1222 doses relative to day 0 and relative to MenACWY recipients. Because no day 14 peak-response samples were available, repertoires were characterized only after the peak T cell response. Epitopes outside the regions mutated in the B.1.351 and B.1.1.7 variants were reportedly recognized by nearly half of the unique spike-specific TCRs. In the small 56-69-year group, the increase in depth fell short of significance, most likely because of low power.

From a lookup of the germline V gene, CDR1 and CDR2 are MDHEN and SYDVKM. Trimmed from V: 7 bases; trimmed from J: 4 bases; junction bases lacking a gene match: 6. The CDR3 runs 14 amino acids, cysteine and phenylalanine included. Only the CDR3 DNA stays, 42 bases, in frame from base 1. The CDR3 regions of human TCRbeta chains were subjected to immunosequencing. Per the source publication's procedure: Repertoire TCRs were checked for matches against a reference library of SARS-CoV-2-specific TCRs that had been generated using the MIRA antigen-specificity platform. Breadth meant the fraction of unique TCRs that were SARS-CoV-2-associated, whereas depth meant the fraction of total T cells that were SARS-CoV-2-associated. Using the MIRA data, each spike-specific TCR was assigned both to the spike region to which the TCR was reactive and to a CD4 or CD8 class. Log10-transformed breadth and depth values were compared by one-way ANOVA with Sidak's multiple comparisons tests. TCRdb's version of the immuneACCESS table is confined to in-frame rearrangements and falls short of the full clone set. An unresolved V gene accounts for under half of the shortfall where checked; the remainder is of unknown origin. V and J calls and clone size are copied from that table; D and trimming were computed from the DNA. The sample yields over 20,000 clones; approximately 88% were counted once. The biggest ten clones account for 2.5% to 3% of the sample.

The sample's time point label, decoded: about 28 days (+/-7) after the second vaccine dose. AZD1222 recipients with second doses at about 4 weeks or about 12 weeks were pooled, because spike-specific TCR depth and breadth did not differ between schedules. Vaccinee samples came from UK trials COV001 and COV002, including a single-blind randomized controlled phase 2/3 trial of AZD1222 (ChAdOx1 nCoV-19) in healthy adults. Trial participant PBMC samples were collected at day 0 and day 28 after the second dose for TCRbeta chain sequencing. The sequenced sample was peripheral blood, obtained 28 days after the second AZD1222 dose. The source is an adult who received the AZD1222 COVID-19 vaccine. This chain joins TRBV28 to TRBJ1-4; 7 bases in between match TRBD1. The CDR3 region reads CASTRRQGNEKLFF. The DNA reads TGTGCCAGCACCCGAAGACAGGGTAATGAAAAACTGTTTTTT. The entire variable domain, with the stretches around the CDR3 drawn from the reference TRBV28 and TRBJ1-4 proteins, is DVKVTQSSRYLVKRTGEKVFLECVQDMDHENMFWYRQDPGLGLRLIYFSYDVKMKEKGDIPEGYSVSREKKERFSLILESASTNQTSMYLCASTRRQGNEKLFFGSGTQLSVL.